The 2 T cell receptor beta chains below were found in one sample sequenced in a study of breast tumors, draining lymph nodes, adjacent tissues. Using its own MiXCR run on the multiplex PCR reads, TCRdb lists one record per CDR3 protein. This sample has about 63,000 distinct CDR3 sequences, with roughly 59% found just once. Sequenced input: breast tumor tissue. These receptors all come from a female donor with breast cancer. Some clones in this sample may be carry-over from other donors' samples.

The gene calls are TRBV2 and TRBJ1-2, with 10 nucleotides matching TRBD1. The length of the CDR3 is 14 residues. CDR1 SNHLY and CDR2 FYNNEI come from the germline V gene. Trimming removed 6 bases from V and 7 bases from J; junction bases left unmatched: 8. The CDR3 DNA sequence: TGTGCCAGCAGCCTAGCCGGGACAGGGGTTGGCTACACCTTC. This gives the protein CASSLAGTGVGYTF.

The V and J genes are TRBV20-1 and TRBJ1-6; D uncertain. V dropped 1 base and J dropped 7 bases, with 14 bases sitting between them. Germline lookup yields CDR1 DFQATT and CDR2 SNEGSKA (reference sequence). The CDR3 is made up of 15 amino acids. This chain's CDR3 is CSARGAGVENSPLHF. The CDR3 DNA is TGCAGTGCTAGAGGTGCAGGCGTCGAGAATTCACCCCTCCACTTT.